Each of the 4 T cell receptor beta chains below was sequenced from the same sample in a study of T cell responses to AZD1222 COVID-19 vaccine. Sequencing used immunoSEQ multiplex PCR; TCRdb keeps in-frame clones, though not all of them. The sample lists roughly 120,000 clones, about 91% seen once, with about 2.7% in the top ten. The sequencing here drew on peripheral blood, taken on day 0 of AZD1222 vaccination. The source is an adult in good health.

V and J are TRBV12-3 or TRBV12-4 and TRBJ2-3; the match to TRBD2 covers 10 bases. The length of the CDR3 is 13 residues. Unmatched junction bases numbered 3, after V lost 7 bases and J lost 5 bases. The CDR3 here is CASTLAGGDTQYF. CDR3 sequence (DNA): TGTGCCAGCACCTTAGCGGGAGGAGATACGCAGTATTTT.

Points on this clone: The junction departs from germline at one end; a sequencing error may be responsible. This sequence joins TRBV7-9 and TRBJ2-7, with 11 bases lining up with TRBD2. Germline V gene sequence: CDR1 SEHNR, CDR2 FQNEAQ (reference sequence). This CDR3 has 15 residues. This CDR3 is CASSVSGRASHEQYF. In DNA, the CDR3 is TGTGCCAGCAGCGTTAGCGGGAGGGCCTCCCACGAGCAGTACTTC.

The V and J genes are TRBV4-2 and TRBJ2-5, with TRBD2 matching 16 bases. The germline gives CDR1 LGHNA, CDR2 YNFKEQ. V trimming: 5 bases; J trimming: 4 bases; junction bases outside the gene matches: 4. The CDR3 has 16 residues. CDR3 in amino acids: CASSSGTSGRGETQYF. CDR3 nucleotides: TGTGCCAGCAGCTCCGGGACTAGCGGGAGGGGAGAGACCCAGTACTTC.

The chain has TRBV5-6 and TRBJ2-1; TRBD1 aligns across 8 bases. This CDR3 is built from 16 residues. Germline trimming cut 4 bases from V and 3 bases from J; bases unmatched to any gene: 9. Germline V gene sequence: CDR1 SGHDT, CDR2 YYEEEE. CDR3: CASSRGRGPFYNEQFF. The CDR3 DNA reads as TGTGCCAGCAGCCGGGGCAGGGGGCCCTTCTACAATGAGCAGTTCTTC.